The clone carrying this TCR beta chain appeared a few times. The antigen remains unidentified. The data were taken from a study of T cells after yellow fever vaccination. CDR3 length equals 17 residues. Germline-derived CDR1 and CDR2 are LGHNA and YSLEER. V lost 2 bases and J lost 0, with 16 bases in between. General study points: Booster samples showed a return of most primary-vaccination clones (approximately 95% CD4, over 70% CD8). Faster peaking, at day 5 versus 15, marked a secondary response that was weaker.

For TCR, cDNA came from 5'RACE template switching, which added a universal primer site and UMIs. A single record per CDR3 protein comes from TCRdb applying MiXCR to the 5' RACE reads. The sample includes 150,000 to 200,000 distinct CDR3 sequences, more than 9.5% of them seen just once. V is TRBV4-3 and J is TRBJ1-1, with D unclear. The clonotype comes from a man aged 18 to 29 who received the YFV17D yellow fever vaccine. The specimen was CD8+ T cells sorted from PBMCs, collected 15 days after the yellow fever booster vaccination. CDR3 in amino acids: CASSQKASDGLNTEAFF. DNA for the CDR3: TGCGCCAGCAGCCAAAAAGCGTCGGACGGCTTGAACACTGAAGCTTTCTTT.